This TCR beta chain was captured in a study of cytomegalovirus exposure and HLA in healthy donors. Study-level information: Per a later analysis, the approximately 620 first-cohort and 110 or so validation repertoires shared one platform. Study-wide findings and caveats: A list of 150 or so TCR beta chains associated with cytomegalovirus was given. A few of the chains that were CMV-associated were confirmed in vitro to be specific for CMV antigens. Most sequenced TCRs were rare (though some public TCRs occurred in many donors).

A word on this clone: Its antigen is currently unknown.

The method was immunoSEQ multiplex PCR; TCRdb's version includes in-frame clones alone and lacks a portion of them. The table lists around 300,000 clones, 65% to 90% of them singletons. The V end was cut by 6 bases, the J end by 3 bases, with 13 bases between. The CDR3 covers 14 residues. Germline V CDR1 and CDR2: MNHNS, SASEGT. The rearrangement links TRBV6-1 to TRBJ2-3; maybe TRBD2 (5 bases). Source material: PBMCs. This TCR derives from a woman aged 18-35 years in good health and CMV-seronegative. The CDR3 sequence: CASSGGGWTDTQYF. The DNA for the CDR3 is TGTGCCAGCAGCGGCGGAGGCTGGACAGATACGCAGTATTTT.